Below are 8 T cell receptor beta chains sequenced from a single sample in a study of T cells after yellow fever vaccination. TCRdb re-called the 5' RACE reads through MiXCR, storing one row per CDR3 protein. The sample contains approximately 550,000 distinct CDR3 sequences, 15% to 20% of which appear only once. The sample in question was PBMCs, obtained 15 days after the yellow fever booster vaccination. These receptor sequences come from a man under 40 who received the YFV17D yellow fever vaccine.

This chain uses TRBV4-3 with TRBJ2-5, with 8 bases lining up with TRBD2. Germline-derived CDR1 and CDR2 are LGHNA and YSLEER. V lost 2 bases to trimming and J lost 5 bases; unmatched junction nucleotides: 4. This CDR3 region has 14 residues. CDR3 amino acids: CASSQRLAMETQYF. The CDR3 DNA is TGCGCCAGCAGCCAACGACTAGCGATGGAGACCCAGTACTTC.

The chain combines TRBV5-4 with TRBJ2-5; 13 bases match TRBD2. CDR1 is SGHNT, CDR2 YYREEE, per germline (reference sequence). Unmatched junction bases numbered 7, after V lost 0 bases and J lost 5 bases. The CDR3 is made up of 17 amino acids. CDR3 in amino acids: CASSLGTSGRIEETQYF. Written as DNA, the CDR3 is TGTGCCAGCAGCTTGGGGACTAGCGGGAGAATTGAGGAGACCCAGTACTTC.

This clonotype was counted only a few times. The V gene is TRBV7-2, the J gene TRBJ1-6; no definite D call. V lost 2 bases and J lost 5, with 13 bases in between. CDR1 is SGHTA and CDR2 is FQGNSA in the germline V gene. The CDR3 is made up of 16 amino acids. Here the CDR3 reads CASSLRGVSDNSPLHF. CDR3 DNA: TGTGCCAGCAGCTTACGGGGAGTTAGTGATAATTCACCCCTCCACTTT.

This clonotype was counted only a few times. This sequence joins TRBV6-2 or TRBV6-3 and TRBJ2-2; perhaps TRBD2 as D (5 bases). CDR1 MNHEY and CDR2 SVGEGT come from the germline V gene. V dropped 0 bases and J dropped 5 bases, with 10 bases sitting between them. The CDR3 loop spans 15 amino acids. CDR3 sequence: CASSYSRGRTGELFF. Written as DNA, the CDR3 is TGTGCCAGCAGTTACTCTCGAGGGAGAACCGGGGAGCTGTTTTTT.

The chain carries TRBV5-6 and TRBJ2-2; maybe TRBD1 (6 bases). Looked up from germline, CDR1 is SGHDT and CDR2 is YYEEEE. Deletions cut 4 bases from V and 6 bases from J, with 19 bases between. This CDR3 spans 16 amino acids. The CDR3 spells CASSLGQRGNSGELFF. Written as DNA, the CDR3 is TGTGCCAGCAGCCTGGGACAAAGAGGAAACTCCGGGGAGCTGTTTTTT.

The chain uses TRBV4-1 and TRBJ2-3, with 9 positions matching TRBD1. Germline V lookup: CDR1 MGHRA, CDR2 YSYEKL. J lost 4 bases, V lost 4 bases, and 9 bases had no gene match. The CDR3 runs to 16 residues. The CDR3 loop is CASSPRDRVSADTQYF. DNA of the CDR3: TGCGCCAGCAGCCCCCGGGACAGGGTTAGTGCAGATACGCAGTATTTT.

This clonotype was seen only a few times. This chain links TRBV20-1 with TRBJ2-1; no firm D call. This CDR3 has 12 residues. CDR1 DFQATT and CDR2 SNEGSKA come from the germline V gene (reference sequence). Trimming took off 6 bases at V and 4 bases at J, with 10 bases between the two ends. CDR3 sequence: CSASPVYNEQFF. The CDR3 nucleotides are TGCAGTGCCTCACCAGTATACAATGAGCAGTTCTTC.

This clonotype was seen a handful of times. The CDR3 loop is CASSFGWGTEAFF. For the CDR3, the DNA is TGTGCCAGCAGCTTTGGGTGGGGCACTGAAGCTTTCTTT. J is TRBJ1-1 and V is TRBV7-2; no clear D gene. The V end lost 3 bases, the J end lost 4 bases, and 9 bases lay between the germline ends. The CDR3 is 13 amino acids. Germline loops: CDR1 SGHTA, CDR2 FQGNSA. The whole variable domain, remainder taken from reference TRBV7-2 and TRBJ1-1, is GAGVSQSPSNKVTEKGKDVELRCDPISGHTALYWYRQSLGQGLEFLIYFQGNSAPDKSGLPSDRFSAERTGGSVSTLTIQRTQQEDSAVYLCASSFGWGTEAFFGQGTRLTVV.